What follows is one T cell receptor (beta chain) and its context. The sample is drawn from a study of blood T cell repertoires in COVID-19. At the level of the study: Sites in the United States, Italy and Spain provided acute and convalescent COVID-19 samples. Sources were T cells, B-cell-depleted T cells, or PBMCs; the material itself was cDNA or gDNA.

V lost 3 bases and J lost 3; bases outside the gene matches: 8. Germline V gene lookup returns CDR1 DFQATT and CDR2 SNEGSKA (reference sequence). The CDR3 length is 16 residues. Clones were read by immunoSEQ multiplex PCR, and TCRdb kept only the in-frame ones, dropping some. The table has fewer than 40,000 clones, roughly nine tenths seen once; the top ten hold about 26%. This sequence joins TRBV20-1 and TRBJ2-3; TRBD2 matches 11 bases. The sequencing input was peripheral blood. This receptor was obtained from a woman older than 75 with active or convalescent COVID-19. The CDR3 spells CSASVIAGGRTDTQYF. In DNA, the CDR3 is TGCAGTGCTAGTGTTATAGCGGGGGGGAGAACAGATACGCAGTATTTT.